Detailed here is one T cell receptor (beta chain). No antigen is known for it. The data belong to a study of T-cell memory formation after mild COVID-19. General observations from the study: CD4+ contracting clones lay mainly in CM and EM, CD8+ ones in EMRA. Detection of some responders pre-infection suggested pre-existing cross-reactive memory T cells participated.

The length of the CDR3 is 12 residues. The germline gives CDR1 SGDLS, CDR2 YYNGEE. Trimming took 1 base from V and 2 from J, leaving 2 bases between them. The TCR alpha and TCR beta cDNA libraries, bearing sample barcodes and UMIs, were generated by 5'RACE using constant-segment primers. A single record per CDR3 protein comes from TCRdb applying MiXCR to the 5' RACE reads. The data hold 430,000 or so distinct CDR3 sequences, with more than 20% observed a single time. The sequenced sample was PBMCs or a T cell subset sorted from them (not recorded which). The chain uses TRBV9 and TRBJ2-3; D ambiguous. The clonotype was recovered from an adult woman who had mild COVID-19 (a few samples of this study predate the infection). Cell type and time point are not known. DNA for the CDR3: TGTGCCAGCAGCGTAAACACAGATACGCAGTATTTT. Amino acids: CASSVNTDTQYF.